The clone carrying this TCR beta chain was observed a handful of times. There are 16 residues in the CDR3. Per the germline V gene, CDR1 is KGHDR and CDR2 is SFDVKD. With V trimmed by 2 bases and J by 6 bases, 7 bases remained unmatched. The method was immunoSEQ multiplex PCR; TCRdb's version includes in-frame clones alone and lacks a portion of them. The sample lists about 170,000 clones; less than 85% were seen once. This sample is drawn from a study of blood T cell repertoires in COVID-19. The chain has TRBV24-1 and TRBJ2-1; 9 positions match TRBD1. Specimen: peripheral blood. The sequence derives from a woman of 80 years or more with acute or convalescent COVID-19. CDR3 nucleotide sequence: TGTGCCACCAGTGATTCCGGGACAGGGTTCGTCAATGAGCAGTTCTTC. It yields the protein CATSDSGTGFVNEQFF.